This TCR beta chain was documented in a study of early T cells in non-severe SARS-CoV-2 infection. About the research overall: Investigators sequenced bulk RNA drawn from unsorted whole blood, and chains remained unpaired.

Molecules of cDNA were individually given unique molecular identifiers that were attached to them. TCRdb analysed the 5' RACE reads with MiXCR anew, one entry per CDR3 protein. The repertoire includes tens of thousands of distinct CDR3 sequences, about 10% of them detected once, and 4.5% sits in the top ten. This clonotype was counted a few times. Antigen unknown. Germline V lookup: CDR1 MNHNY, CDR2 SVGAGI (reference sequence). With 5 bases clipped from V and 4 bases from J, the junction kept 7 bases outside the gene matches. The length of the CDR3 is 14 residues. Overall study findings and caveats: Sequences matched to VDJdb favored anti-spike CD8 responses, while private and CD4 specificities were missed.

The chain employs TRBV6-6 and TRBJ1-2, with 7 nucleotides matching TRBD1. Material: whole blood. The TCR was taken from an adult who was a healthcare worker with PCR-confirmed SARS-CoV-2 infection or an uninfected control (not recorded which). The CDR3 nucleotides are TGTGCCAGCAGTGCAACAGGGGCTGGCTATGGCTACACCTTC. This sequence encodes CASSATGAGYGYTF.